A selection of T cell receptor beta chains follows, all from one sample in a study of T-cell reconstitution after alpha-beta-depleted transplantation in children. TCRdb called the PCR reads again in MiXCR, with one record for every CDR3 protein. Of some 500,000 distinct CDR3 sequences listed, approximately 29% are singletons. Sequencing was performed on PBMCs from the stem cell graft donor, taken from the stem cell graft. The source of these receptors is a human donor who donated a stem cell graft to a child with aplastic anemia. CDR3s include the opening cysteine and the closing phenylalanine or tryptophan. The D gene is left open where the match is weak. Clone size, where shown, is once, few, many, or a class for clones that have expanded.

>.|TRBJ2-7|TRBD1|TRBV27
CASSRTVGTAYEQYF
>.|TRBJ2-1|.|TRBV24-1
CATSDTGTPVGSYNEQFF
>.|TRBJ2-1|TRBD2|TRBV29-1
CSDRLAGGREQFF
>.|TRBJ2-2|TRBD2|TRBV6-2/TRBV6-3
CASSYSYIAGGSTGELFF
>few|TRBJ1-2|.|TRBV5-1
CASSEDGGYTF
>few|TRBJ1-2|TRBD1|TRBV15
CATSRAGGGYTF
>.|TRBJ1-5|.|TRBV5-6
CASSFSPTSNQPQHF
>.|TRBJ2-3|.|TRBV12-3/TRBV12-4
CASSHQTSGTADTQYF
>.|TRBJ1-2|.|TRBV12-3/TRBV12-4
CATYAGTPSLLNYGYTF
>once|TRBJ2-3|.|TRBV20-1
CSASAQRNTQYF
>.|TRBJ1-4|.|TRBV25-1
CASGAPGSILSTNEKLFF